The T cell receptor beta chain under discussion was sequenced for a study of blood T cell repertoires in COVID-19. Generated by immunoSEQ multiplex PCR, the TCRdb table keeps only in-frame clones and is missing some. The data hold about 140,000 clones, with around 82% observed a single time. Germline V gives CDR1 MGHDK, CDR2 SYGVNS. The V gene end was trimmed by 4 bases and the J gene end by 8 bases; junction bases not matched to a gene: 5. The CDR3 sequence is 13 residues long. Sequencing used peripheral blood. This clonotype was obtained from a human donor in a cohort sampled during active COVID-19. The chain joins TRBV25-1 to TRBJ1-2, with 9 bases identical to TRBD1. CDR3 loop: CASSGTGQGGYTF. The CDR3 DNA is TGTGCCAGCAGTGGAACGGGACAGGGAGGCTACACCTTC.